Below are 10 T cell receptor beta chains sequenced from a single sample in a study of CXCR3-negative and CXCR3-positive naive CD8 T cells. Findings and limits, study-wide: Naive cells positive for CXCR3 carried more hydrophobic TRB CDR3s than CXCR3-negative ones.

TRB cDNA was prepared as libraries by UMI-labeled 5' RACE. For each CDR3 protein, TCRdb gives one entry from its re-call of the 5' RACE reads, without DNA. The sample totals about 150,000 distinct CDR3 sequences. These receptors lack a known antigen. The specimen sequenced was naive CXCR3+ CD8+ T cells from blood. Subset described: CD45RO-CCR7+CD27+CD95- naive CD8+ T cells expressing CXCR3 (TNR3+). All receptors derive from a human donor in good health. Some clones in this sample may be carry-over from other donors' samples.

This chain connects TRBV28 to TRBJ2-7. Germline values: CDR1 MDHEN, CDR2 SYDVKM. The CDR3 extends over 15 amino acids. The CDR3 here is CASSFSGLDFYEQYF.

V gene TRBV7-6 combines with J gene TRBJ1-2; TCRdb picks TRBD1, but there is no DNA to check that call. The CDR3 totals 14 residues. Per the germline V gene, CDR1 is SGHVS and CDR2 is FNYEAQ. CDR3 region: CASSLASRGDGYTF.

V gene TRBV7-9 combines with J gene TRBJ1-1; no DNA is available, so the TRBD1 call from TCRdb remains unchecked. This CDR3 has 13 amino acids. CDR1 is SEHNR, CDR2 FQNEAQ, per germline (reference sequence). The CDR3 sequence: CASSSTGWAEAFF.

V and J are TRBV15 and TRBJ1-5; the D call from TCRdb, TRBD1, cannot be confirmed without DNA. Germline CDR1 LNHNV, CDR2 YYDKDF (reference sequence). The CDR3 is 14 residues long. The CDR3 loop reads CATSRDMGRGPQHF. The full variable domain, with the rest looked up from reference TRBV15 and TRBJ1-5, is DAMVIQNPRYQVTQFGKPVTLSCSQTLNHNVMYWYQQKSSQAPKLLFHYYDKDFNNEADTPDNFQSRRPNTSFCFLDIRSPGLGDTAMYLCATSRDMGRGPQHFGDGTRLSIL.

The chain uses TRBV20-1 and TRBJ2-7; the TCRdb call, TRBD1, lacks DNA for checking. Germline lookup yields CDR1 DFQATT and CDR2 SNEGSKA (reference sequence). The CDR3 has 14 residues. The CDR3 sequence is CSARGSGAIPEQYF.

V usage is TRBV7-9 and J usage is TRBJ2-1; absent DNA, TCRdb's TRBD2 call cannot be checked. The CDR3 is 15 residues long. In germline, CDR1 is SEHNR, CDR2 FQNEAQ (reference sequence). CDR3 residues: CASSLTSGGQDEQFF.

The chain employs TRBV4-1 and TRBJ1-1. CDR1 and CDR2 from the germline V gene are MGHRA and YSYEKL. The CDR3 runs to 15 residues. The CDR3 loop is CASSQVVTQNTEAFF.

The gene calls are TRBV4-1 and TRBJ2-1; with no DNA, the TCRdb D assignment of TRBD1 cannot be verified. Germline values: CDR1 MGHRA, CDR2 YSYEKL. This CDR3 contains 14 residues. The CDR3 sequence: CASSQVGSGDEQFF.

The gene calls are TRBV19 and TRBJ2-2; there is no DNA to check the TCRdb D call of TRBD1. Germline CDR1 and CDR2: LNHDA and SQIVND (reference sequence). The CDR3 runs 16 residues. The CDR3 sequence is CASSIAGGRGAGELFF. Based on the CDR3 plus reference TRBV19 and TRBJ2-2, the full variable domain is DGGITQSPKYLFRKEGQNVTLSCEQNLNHDAMYWYRQDPGQGLRLIYYSQIVNDFQKGDIAEGYSVSREKKESFPLTVTSAQKNPTAFYLCASSIAGGRGAGELFFGEGSRLTVL.

The V gene is TRBV7-6, the J gene TRBJ1-2. CDR3 size: 13 residues. Germline V gene data show CDR1 as SGHVS and CDR2 as FNYEAQ. The CDR3 loop reads CATGDESNYGYTF.